A single T cell receptor beta chain is shown here with its context. Its antigen remains undetermined. Base qualities were left out, and no much larger clone turns up one base away. The immunoSEQ Assay, a bias-controlled multiplex PCR, was used to amplify TCRbeta CDR3 regions from genomic DNA. The authors' pipeline ran thus. Within the assay, amplification of reference gene primers was used to estimate how many nucleated cells each sample contained. To quantify the absolute abundance of each unique TCRbeta CDR3 rearrangement, sequence reads were collapsed and filtered. For each sample, productive Simpson clonality was calculated by taking the square root of Simpson's diversity index across productive rearrangements. TCRdb holds this immuneACCESS table with in-frame rearrangements only. Some clones are missing; in checked studies, unresolved V genes explain under half, and the rest has no known cause. V and J calls and clone size are those listed in that table; D and trimming were worked out from the DNA. The sample profile shows 200,000 to 250,000 clones; approximately 85% of them were found once. The ten most abundant clones make up 8% to 9% of the sample.

In Seattle, one collaborating source enrolled patients while the infection was active and tracked those patients longitudinally over the course of disease. Whole blood was collected in K2EDTA tubes by collaborating institutions according to the institutions' own protocols. For TCRbeta analysis, collaborators shipped samples as frozen whole blood, isolated PBMCs, or DNA extracted from either of those sample types. The data were obtained in a study of blood T cell repertoires in COVID-19 (TCRdb year 2020). Regarding the complete study: The collaborator samples originated in the United States, Italy and Spain and spanned the acute and convalescent phases of COVID-19. The sample metadata nearly always contained a de-identified subject ID, COVID-19 status, age in years and sex. Where available, HLA class I and class II types were taken from metadata supplied by the sample provider and were not determined by assay-based typing. The dataset comprised deeply sampled blood TCRbeta repertoires from subjects exposed to, actively infected with, or recovered from COVID-19. A freely available public database, intended as a resource for researchers studying the immune response to SARS-CoV-2, is where the repertoires were released. The prospective study material was composed of cDNA or gDNA derived from T cells, B-cell-depleted T cells, or PBMCs. Samples came from the ongoing ImmuneRACE study (first 160 participants) plus 1,254 subjects from 6 global collaborators.

On the study overall, not on this receptor specifically: The amount of clinical and demographic metadata varied by source and participant and was provided uncurated.

The origin of this receptor is a woman older than 75 with COVID-19, enrolled during active disease. The sample taken for sequencing was peripheral blood.

The sequenced DNA is TGTGCCAGCAGTCGTGGACTAGCGGGGTTCAATGAGCAGTTCTTC. Translated, it gives CASSRGLAGFNEQFF. The V and J genes are TRBV5-8 and TRBJ2-1; 12 bases in the junction line up with TRBD2. Trimming removed 5 bases from V and 6 bases from J; the gene matches leave 6 bases unexplained. The germline V gene supplies CDR1 SGHTS and CDR2 YDEGEE. CDR3 length: 15 amino acids, cysteine to phenylalanine. Only CDR3 DNA is held: 45 bases, read in frame from base 1.